A selection of T cell receptor beta chains follows, all from one sample in a study of CD8+CD57+ T cells in acquired aplastic anemia. Via MiXCR, TCRdb re-called the reads, giving one row per CDR3 protein. The data show about 200,000 distinct CDR3 sequences, about half seen once. Sequencing input: sorted CD4+, CD8+, or CD8+CD57+ T cells (not recorded which) from PBMCs. Receptors originate from a human donor with aplastic anemia. The CDR3 runs from the conserved cysteine through the conserved F or W. D genes are given only for firm matches. Some rows mark clone size as missing; the rest say once, few, many or name a class of expanded clone.

D: -
size: many
V: TRBV3-1
J: TRBJ2-7
DNA: TGTGCCAGCAGCTTATCCTCCTACGAGCAGTACTTC
CDR3: CASSLSSYEQYF

D: TRBD2
size: -
V: TRBV15
J: TRBJ2-3
DNA: TGTGCCACCAGCAGCACTGGACTAGCGGGGACACCGGATACGCAGTATTTT
CDR3: CATSSTGLAGTPDTQYF

D: -
size: few
V: TRBV11-2
J: TRBJ1-2
DNA: TGTGCCAGCAGCTTAAATGTAGCCAACATCTATGGCTACACCTTC
CDR3: CASSLNVANIYGYTF

D: TRBD1
size: -
V: TRBV4-1
J: TRBJ1-2
DNA: TGCGCCAGCAGCCAAGCCAGGACAGGGGGCTTTGGTGGCTACACCTTC
CDR3: CASSQARTGGFGGYTF

D: TRBD2
size: -
V: TRBV15
J: TRBJ2-7
DNA: TGTGCCACCAGCAGACCCCAGCGGGGGACCGAGCAGTACTTC
CDR3: CATSRPQRGTEQYF

D: -
size: many
V: TRBV20-1
J: TRBJ2-1
DNA: TGCAGTGCTAGACAAGGATACGAGCAGTTCTTC
CDR3: CSARQGYEQFF

D: TRBD1
size: once
V: TRBV5-1
J: TRBJ2-7
DNA: TGCGCCAGCCGCCAAGGGGGCTCGAGCTCCTACGAGCAGTACTTC
CDR3: CASRQGGSSSYEQYF

D: -
size: many
V: TRBV6-5
J: TRBJ1-6
DNA: TGTGCCAGCAAGGAGGGAGGGTCACCCCTCCACTTT
CDR3: CASKEGGSPLHF

D: -
size: many
V: TRBV4-1
J: TRBJ1-6
DNA: TGCGCCAGCAGCCAAGAGGGGGGAAACTATAATTCACCCCTCCACTTT
CDR3: CASSQEGGNYNSPLHF

D: TRBD2
size: -
V: TRBV5-8
J: TRBJ2-2
DNA: TGTGCCAGCAGCTTTGGGGGGGGGTCGTCGAACACCGGGGAGCTGTTTTTT
CDR3: CASSFGGGSSNTGELFF

D: -
size: many
V: TRBV2
J: TRBJ2-7
DNA: TGTGCCAGCAGTGGGCAGGTGTTCTCCTACGAGCAGTACTTC
CDR3: CASSGQVFSYEQYF

D: TRBD2
size: -
V: TRBV2
J: TRBJ2-3
DNA: TGTGCCAGCATAGTGGGCGCCTTCGGGGGGGCAGATACGCAGTATTTT
CDR3: CASIVGAFGGADTQYF

D: -
size: -
V: TRBV24-1
J: TRBJ1-1
DNA: TGTGCCACCAGTGATTCCCAGGAAACTGAAGCTTTCTTT
CDR3: CATSDSQETEAFF

D: TRBD2
size: many
V: TRBV20-1
J: TRBJ2-2
DNA: TGCAGTGCTAGAGGGGATAGCGGGGGGGACACCGGGGAGCTGTTTTTT
CDR3: CSARGDSGGDTGELFF

D: TRBD1
size: -
V: TRBV5-1
J: TRBJ1-2
DNA: TGCGCCAGCAGCTCCCCCTGGGGACAGGGGACTAACTATGGCTACACCTTC
CDR3: CASSSPWGQGTNYGYTF

D: -
size: many
V: TRBV7-2
J: TRBJ1-2
DNA: TGTGCCAGCAGCCCCTCCCCGGGGGGCTACACCTTC
CDR3: CASSPSPGGYTF

D: -
size: -
V: TRBV20-1
J: TRBJ2-7
DNA: TGCAGTGCTAGTTTAACGGCCACCTACGAGCAGTACTTC
CDR3: CSASLTATYEQYF

D: -
size: -
V: TRBV2
J: TRBJ2-1
DNA: TGTGCCAGCAGTGAGGCAGGCCGATACAATGAGCAGTTCTTC
CDR3: CASSEAGRYNEQFF

D: TRBD2
size: -
V: TRBV5-4
J: TRBJ2-7
DNA: TGTGCCAGCAGCCCGGGAGGGGGGAGCTCCTACGAGCAGTACTTC
CDR3: CASSPGGGSSYEQYF

D: TRBD1
size: -
V: TRBV24-1
J: TRBJ2-2
DNA: TGTGCCACCAGTGATTTGACGGACAGGGGGTTGTTTTTT
CDR3: CATSDLTDRGLFF

D: -
size: few
V: TRBV7-9
J: TRBJ2-2
DNA: TGTGCCAGCCAAGGAAGGGTTCCCCTCACCGGGGAGCTGTTTTTT
CDR3: CASQGRVPLTGELFF

D: TRBD1
size: -
V: TRBV24-1
J: TRBJ2-3
DNA: TGTGCCACCAGTGATCCCCTGGACAGGAACGGCGTAGATACGCAGTATTTT
CDR3: CATSDPLDRNGVDTQYF

D: -
size: -
V: TRBV20-1
J: TRBJ1-2
DNA: TGCTACTCTAACTATGGCTACACCTTC
CDR3: CYSNYGYTF

D: -
size: few
V: TRBV25-1
J: TRBJ1-5
DNA: TGTGCCAGCAGTGGAGGTGCCAGCAATCAGCCCCAGCATTTT
CDR3: CASSGGASNQPQHF

D: -
size: many
V: TRBV19
J: TRBJ1-4
DNA: TGTGCCAGTATCAGCGACAGCAATGAAAAACTGTTTTTT
CDR3: CASISDSNEKLFF

D: -
size: -
V: TRBV2
J: TRBJ1-6
DNA: TGTGCCAGCAGCGAGGTAGGGACCTTGAACTCACCCCTCCACTTT
CDR3: CASSEVGTLNSPLHF

D: TRBD1
size: -
V: TRBV9
J: TRBJ1-6
DNA: TGTGCCAGCGGAGCGGGGGGACAGACGAATTCACCCCTCCACTTT
CDR3: CASGAGGQTNSPLHF

D: -
size: many
V: TRBV20-1
J: TRBJ2-1
DNA: TGCAGTGTTGTTACCGGGACGAGTGACTACAATGAGCAGTTCTTC
CDR3: CSVVTGTSDYNEQFF

D: TRBD1
size: -
V: TRBV5-1
J: TRBJ1-2
DNA: TGCGCCAGCAGCAACAGGGGGGGCTCTAACTATGGCTACACCTTC
CDR3: CASSNRGGSNYGYTF

D: TRBD2
size: many
V: TRBV4-2
J: TRBJ2-3
DNA: TGTGCCAGCAGCCTCGGGACTAGCGGGGTTACAGATACGCAGTATTTT
CDR3: CASSLGTSGVTDTQYF

D: TRBD1
size: -
V: TRBV2
J: TRBJ1-2
DNA: TGTGCCAGCAGTGAATGGGGACAGGGGGACTATGGCTACACCTTC
CDR3: CASSEWGQGDYGYTF

D: -
size: many
V: TRBV19
J: TRBJ1-6
DNA: TGTGCCAGTAGGGCCGACAGAAGCTCCTATAATTCACCCCTCCACTTT
CDR3: CASRADRSSYNSPLHF

D: -
size: -
V: TRBV11-2
J: TRBJ1-4
DNA: TGTGCCAGCAGCGGTAAAGGACAAGAAGCAACTAATGAAAAACTGTTTTTT
CDR3: CASSGKGQEATNEKLFF

D: -
size: -
V: TRBV6-2/TRBV6-3
J: TRBJ1-2
DNA: TGTGCCAGCAAGCAGACAGAAAGCTATGGCTACACCTTC
CDR3: CASKQTESYGYTF

D: -
size: once
V: TRBV30
J: TRBJ2-7
DNA: TGTGCCTGGAAGGGAGGCGTCTCCTACGAGCAGTACTTC
CDR3: CAWKGGVSYEQYF

D: -
size: many
V: TRBV5-8
J: TRBJ1-6
DNA: TGTGCCAGCAGCTTGCGCCGGGACCACACTTCACCCCTCCACTTT
CDR3: CASSLRRDHTSPLHF

D: -
size: once
V: TRBV10-3
J: TRBJ1-5
DNA: TGTGCCATTAGGTGGTACCCCGCCTTCAATCAGCCCCAGCATTTT
CDR3: CAIRWYPAFNQPQHF

D: -
size: -
V: TRBV11-2
J: TRBJ1-2
DNA: TGTGCCAGCAGCTCACGGACAGCCCTCTATGGCTACACCTTC
CDR3: CASSSRTALYGYTF

D: TRBD1
size: -
V: TRBV5-1
J: TRBJ1-6
DNA: TGCGCCAGCAGTCGAGGGACAGGGAATTCACCCCTCCACTTT
CDR3: CASSRGTGNSPLHF

D: -
size: -
V: TRBV9
J: TRBJ2-6
DNA: TGTGCCAGCAGCGTAGGGGGGGCTGGGGCCAACGTCCTGACTTTC
CDR3: CASSVGGAGANVLTF

D: -
size: -
V: TRBV7-3
J: TRBJ2-6
DNA: TGTGCCAGCAGCCAAGGAGCGGTGGCAGGGGCCAACGTCCTGACTTTC
CDR3: CASSQGAVAGANVLTF

D: -
size: -
V: TRBV9
J: TRBJ1-4
DNA: TGTGCCAGCAGCCAAACGACGAGGGGTGGAGAAAAACTGTTTTTT
CDR3: CASSQTTRGGEKLFF

D: TRBD2
size: -
V: TRBV29-1
J: TRBJ2-1
DNA: TGCAGCGTTAGCGGGGGGGCCTTACACAATGAGCAGTTCTTC
CDR3: CSVSGGALHNEQFF

D: -
size: -
V: TRBV10-3
J: TRBJ2-5
DNA: TGTGCCATCAGTGAGGTGGGGAGGGGGCAGCCCCAGTACTTC
CDR3: CAISEVGRGQPQYF

D: -
size: -
V: TRBV19
J: TRBJ1-5
DNA: TGTGCCAGTAGTCCGCAGTCTACAATGAGCAGTCAGCCCCAGCGTTTT
CDR3: CASSPQSTMSSQPQRF

D: TRBD1
size: few
V: TRBV28
J: TRBJ1-1
DNA: TGTGCCAGCCTTACAGGGGTTTCCACTGAAGCTTTCTTT
CDR3: CASLTGVSTEAFF

D: TRBD1
size: few
V: TRBV19
J: TRBJ1-5
DNA: TGTGCCAGTAGTATGGGACAGGGGTGGGAGACCCAGCATTTT
CDR3: CASSMGQGWETQHF

D: -
size: many
V: TRBV19
J: TRBJ2-1
DNA: TGTGCCAGTAGGACACAGCGCGACAATGAGCAGTTCTTC
CDR3: CASRTQRDNEQFF

D: TRBD1
size: -
V: TRBV7-8
J: TRBJ2-7
DNA: TGTGCCAGCAGCTTAGCGACAGGGGGCGACGAGCAGTACTTC
CDR3: CASSLATGGDEQYF

D: -
size: many
V: TRBV19
J: TRBJ1-5
DNA: TGTGCCAGTAGTATGGACGGTAATAGCAATCAGCCCCAGCATTTT
CDR3: CASSMDGNSNQPQHF

D: -
size: many
V: TRBV3-1
J: TRBJ2-7
DNA: TGTGCCAGCAGCCAAGAAGCGTGGGAGCAGTACTTC
CDR3: CASSQEAWEQYF

D: TRBD1
size: many
V: TRBV2
J: TRBJ2-7
DNA: TGTGCCAGCAGTGAACGGGCGCAGGGGGCCCACGAGCAGTACTTC
CDR3: CASSERAQGAHEQYF

D: TRBD1
size: -
V: TRBV24-1
J: TRBJ1-2
DNA: TGTGCCACCAGTGAGGGACAGGGATGGCGTGGCTACACCTTC
CDR3: CATSEGQGWRGYTF

D: -
size: -
V: TRBV6-1
J: TRBJ1-2
DNA: TGTGCCAGCAGAGGAAACTATGGCTACACCTTC
CDR3: CASRGNYGYTF

D: -
size: once
V: TRBV6-5
J: TRBJ1-1
DNA: TGTGCCAGCAGCCCAGGGACACTGAACACTGGAGCTTTCTTT
CDR3: CASSPGTLNTGAFF